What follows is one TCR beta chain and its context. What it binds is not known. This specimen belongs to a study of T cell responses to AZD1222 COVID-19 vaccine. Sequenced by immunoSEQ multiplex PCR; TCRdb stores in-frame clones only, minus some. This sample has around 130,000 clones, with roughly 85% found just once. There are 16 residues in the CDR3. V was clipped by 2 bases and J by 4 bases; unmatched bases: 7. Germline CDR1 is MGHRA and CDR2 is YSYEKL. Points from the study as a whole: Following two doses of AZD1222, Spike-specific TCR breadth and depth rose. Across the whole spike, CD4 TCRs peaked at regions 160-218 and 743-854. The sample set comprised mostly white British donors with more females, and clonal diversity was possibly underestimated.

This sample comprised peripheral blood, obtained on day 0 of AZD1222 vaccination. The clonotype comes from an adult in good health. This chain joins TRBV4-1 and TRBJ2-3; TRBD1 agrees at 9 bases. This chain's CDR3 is CASSQHSTGGADTQYF. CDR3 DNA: TGCGCCAGCAGCCAACACTCCACAGGGGGCGCAGATACGCAGTATTTT.